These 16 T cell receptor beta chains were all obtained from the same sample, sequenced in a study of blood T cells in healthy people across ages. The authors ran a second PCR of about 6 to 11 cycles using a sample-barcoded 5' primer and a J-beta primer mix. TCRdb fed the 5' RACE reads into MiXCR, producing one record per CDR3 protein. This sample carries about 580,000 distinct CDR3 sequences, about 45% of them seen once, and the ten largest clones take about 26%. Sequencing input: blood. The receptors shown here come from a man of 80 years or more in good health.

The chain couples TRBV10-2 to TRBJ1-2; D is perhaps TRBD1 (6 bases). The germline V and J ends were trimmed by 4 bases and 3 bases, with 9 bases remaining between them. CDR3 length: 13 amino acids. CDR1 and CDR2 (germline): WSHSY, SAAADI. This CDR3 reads CASSARGDYGYTF. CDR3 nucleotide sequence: TGCGCCAGCAGTGCCAGGGGAGACTATGGCTACACCTTC.

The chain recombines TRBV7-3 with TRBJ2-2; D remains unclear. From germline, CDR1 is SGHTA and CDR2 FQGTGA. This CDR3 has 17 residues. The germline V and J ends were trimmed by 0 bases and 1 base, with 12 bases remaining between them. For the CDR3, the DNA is TGTGCCAGCAGCTTAACCGTGGAAAAAGGGAACACCGGGGAGCTGTTTTTT. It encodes CASSLTVEKGNTGELFF.

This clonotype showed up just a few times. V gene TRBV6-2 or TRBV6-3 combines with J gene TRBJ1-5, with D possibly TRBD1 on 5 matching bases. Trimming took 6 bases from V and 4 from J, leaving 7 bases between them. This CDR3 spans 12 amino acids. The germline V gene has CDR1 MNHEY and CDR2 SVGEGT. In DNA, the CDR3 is TGTGCCAGCAGAGGGGAAAATCAGCCCCAGCATTTT. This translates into CASRGENQPQHF.

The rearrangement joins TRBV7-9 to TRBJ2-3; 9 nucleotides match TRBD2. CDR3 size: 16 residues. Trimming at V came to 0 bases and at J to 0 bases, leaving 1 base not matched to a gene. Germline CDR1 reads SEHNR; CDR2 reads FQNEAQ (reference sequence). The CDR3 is CASSLASGGSTDTQYF. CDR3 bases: TGTGCCAGCAGCTTAGCTAGCGGGGGCAGCACAGATACGCAGTATTTT.

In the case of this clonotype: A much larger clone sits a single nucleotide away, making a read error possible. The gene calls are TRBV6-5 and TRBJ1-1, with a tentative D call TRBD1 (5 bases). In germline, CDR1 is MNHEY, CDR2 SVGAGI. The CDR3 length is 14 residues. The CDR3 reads CASAPRGVGTEVFF. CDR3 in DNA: TGTGCCAGCGCCCCGCGAGGGGTGGGCACTGAAGTTTTCTTT.

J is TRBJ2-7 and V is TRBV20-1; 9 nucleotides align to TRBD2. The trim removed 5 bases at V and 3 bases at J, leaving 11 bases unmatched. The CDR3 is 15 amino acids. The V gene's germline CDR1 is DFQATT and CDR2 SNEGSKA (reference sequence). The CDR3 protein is CSADLGTSRFYEQYF. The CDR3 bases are TGCAGTGCTGACCTGGGGACTAGCAGATTCTACGAGCAGTACTTC.

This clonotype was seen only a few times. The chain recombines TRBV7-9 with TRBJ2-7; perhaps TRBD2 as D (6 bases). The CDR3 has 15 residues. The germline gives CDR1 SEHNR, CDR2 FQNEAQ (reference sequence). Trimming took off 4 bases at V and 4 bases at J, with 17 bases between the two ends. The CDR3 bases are TGTGCCAGCAGCTCCGGGGTGGGGGGAGAGTACGAGCAGTACTTC. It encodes CASSSGVGGEYEQYF.

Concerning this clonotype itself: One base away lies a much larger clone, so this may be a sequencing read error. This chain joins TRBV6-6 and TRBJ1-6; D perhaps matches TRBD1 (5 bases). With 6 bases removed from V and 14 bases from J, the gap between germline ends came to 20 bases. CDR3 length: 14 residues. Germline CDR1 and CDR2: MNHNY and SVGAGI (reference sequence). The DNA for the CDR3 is TGTGCCAGCAGCTTCAGACAGAGGACTCCGGCCCTCCACTTT. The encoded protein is CASSFRQRTPALHF.

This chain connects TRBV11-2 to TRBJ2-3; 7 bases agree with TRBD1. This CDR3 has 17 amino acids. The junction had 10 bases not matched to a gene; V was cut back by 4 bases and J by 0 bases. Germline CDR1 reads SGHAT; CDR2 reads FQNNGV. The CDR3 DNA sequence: TGTGCCAGCAGCTCCCGGACAGGAACATTTAGCACAGATACGCAGTATTTT. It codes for CASSSRTGTFSTDTQYF.

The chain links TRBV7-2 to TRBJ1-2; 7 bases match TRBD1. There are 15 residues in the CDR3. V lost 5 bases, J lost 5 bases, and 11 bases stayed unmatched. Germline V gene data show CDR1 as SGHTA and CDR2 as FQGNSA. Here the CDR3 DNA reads TGTGCCAGCAGCCCCATACAGGGGACATGGTATGGCTACACCTTC. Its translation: CASSPIQGTWYGYTF.

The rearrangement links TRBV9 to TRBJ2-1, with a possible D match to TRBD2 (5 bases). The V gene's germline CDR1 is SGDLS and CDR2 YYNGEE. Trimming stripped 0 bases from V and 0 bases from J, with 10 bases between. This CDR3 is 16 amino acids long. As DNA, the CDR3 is TGTGCCAGCAGCGTAGAGGACTTCAGCTCCTACAATGAGCAGTTCTTC. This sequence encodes CASSVEDFSSYNEQFF.

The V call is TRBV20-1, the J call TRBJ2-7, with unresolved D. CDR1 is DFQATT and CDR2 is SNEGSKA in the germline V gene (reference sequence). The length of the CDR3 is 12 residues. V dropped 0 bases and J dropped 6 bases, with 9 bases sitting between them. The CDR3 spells CSAREDYSEQYF. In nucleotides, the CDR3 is TGCAGTGCTAGAGAGGATTATTCCGAGCAGTACTTC.

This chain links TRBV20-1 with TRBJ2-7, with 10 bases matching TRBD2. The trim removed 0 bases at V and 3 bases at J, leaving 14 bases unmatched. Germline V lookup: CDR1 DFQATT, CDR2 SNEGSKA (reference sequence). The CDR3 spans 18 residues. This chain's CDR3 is CSARDGSGRAPDNYEQYF. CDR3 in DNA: TGCAGTGCTAGAGATGGGAGCGGGAGGGCCCCTGACAACTACGAGCAGTACTTC.

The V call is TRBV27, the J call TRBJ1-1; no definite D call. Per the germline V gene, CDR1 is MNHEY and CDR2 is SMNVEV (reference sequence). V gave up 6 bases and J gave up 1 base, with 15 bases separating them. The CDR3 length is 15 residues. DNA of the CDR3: TGTGCCAGCAGCCCCATACCGCGGACGAACACTGAAGCTTTCTTT. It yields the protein CASSPIPRTNTEAFF.

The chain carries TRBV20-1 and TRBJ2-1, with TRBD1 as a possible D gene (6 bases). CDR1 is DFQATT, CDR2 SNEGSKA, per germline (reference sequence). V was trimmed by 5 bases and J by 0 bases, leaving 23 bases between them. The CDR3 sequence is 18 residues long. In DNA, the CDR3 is TGCAGTGCTCCGTTGTGGCAGAGGGGGTCGGGCTCCTACAATGAGCAGTTCTTC. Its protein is CSAPLWQRGSGSYNEQFF.

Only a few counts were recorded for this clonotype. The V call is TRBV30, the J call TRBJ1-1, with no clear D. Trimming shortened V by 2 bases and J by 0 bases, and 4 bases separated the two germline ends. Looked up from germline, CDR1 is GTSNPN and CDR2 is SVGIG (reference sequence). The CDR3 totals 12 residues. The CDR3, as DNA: TGTGCCTGGAGTTCCGTGAACACTGAAGCTTTCTTT. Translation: CAWSSVNTEAFF.